A single sample gave rise to the 31 T cell receptor beta chains below, sequenced in a study of T cell responses to AZD1222 COVID-19 vaccine. Some clones are missing from TCRdb's copy, which holds only in-frame ones; the method was immunoSEQ multiplex PCR. Among roughly 80,000 clones listed, 90% were seen once. Sample: peripheral blood, taken 28 days after the second AZD1222 dose. These receptors were obtained from an adult who received the AZD1222 COVID-19 vaccine.

The chain has TRBV7-9 and TRBJ1-4, with 7 bases lining up with TRBD1. The germline CDR1 and CDR2 sequences are SEHNR and FQNEAQ (reference sequence). V trimming: 6 bases; J trimming: 7 bases; junction bases outside the gene matches: 5. The CDR3 is 13 amino acids. CDR3 amino acids: CASSRQGVEKLFF. For the CDR3, the DNA is TGTGCCAGCAGTAGACAGGGAGTTGAAAAACTGTTTTTT. Using reference TRBV7-9 and TRBJ1-4 for the parts outside the CDR3, the full variable domain is DTGVSQNPRHKITKRGQNVTFRCDPISEHNRLYWYRQTLGQGPEFLTYFQNEAQLEKSRLLSDRFSAERPKGSFSTLEIQRTEQGDSAMYLCASSRQGVEKLFFGSGTQLSVL.

The genes are TRBV3-1 (or the pseudogene TRBV3-2) and TRBJ2-3; D not resolved. This CDR3 region has 15 residues. The V end was cut by 0 bases, the J end by 0 bases, with 7 bases between. Germline CDR1 is LGHDT and CDR2 is YNNKEL (reference sequence). CDR3 loop: CASSQDPTSTDTQYF. DNA for the CDR3: TGTGCCAGCAGCCAAGATCCAACCAGCACAGATACGCAGTATTTT.

The chain couples TRBV12-3 or TRBV12-4 to TRBJ1-1; 7 bases are shared with TRBD1. V shed 7 bases and J 4 bases; nucleotides not matched to a gene: 6. The length of the CDR3 is 13 residues. For the CDR3, the DNA is TGTGCCAGCAATGACAGGGACGGCACTGAAGCTTTCTTT. Residues: CASNDRDGTEAFF.

The chain is built from TRBV9 and TRBJ2-7; 11 bases align to TRBD1. The CDR3 totals 17 residues. Trimming at V came to 0 bases and at J to 4 bases, leaving 9 bases not matched to a gene. Germline assignment: CDR1 SGDLS and CDR2 YYNGEE. The CDR3 loop is CASSVVARDRGWYEQYF. CDR3 sequence (DNA): TGTGCCAGCAGCGTAGTAGCAAGGGACAGGGGGTGGTACGAGCAGTACTTC.

The chain uses TRBV11-3 and TRBJ2-7, with 10 bases lining up with TRBD1. Trimming removed 5 bases from V and 0 bases from J; junction bases left unmatched: 7. Germline assignment: CDR1 SGHNT and CDR2 YENEEA. CDR3 length: 16 amino acids. The DNA of the CDR3 is TGTGCCAGCAGCACCGACAGGGGGCTTCACTCCTACGAGCAGTACTTC. This translates into CASSTDRGLHSYEQYF.

The chain links TRBV4-1 to TRBJ1-5; a weak D match, TRBD1 (6 bases). Looked up from germline, CDR1 is MGHRA and CDR2 is YSYEKL. This CDR3 contains 15 residues. Trimming took 1 base from V and 5 from J, leaving 12 bases between them. This CDR3 reads CASSQVTGADQPQHF. The CDR3 DNA follows: TGCGCCAGCAGCCAAGTAACGGGGGCGGATCAGCCCCAGCATTTT.

The chain has TRBV10-1 and TRBJ1-1; D may be TRBD1 (5 bases). The CDR3 has 21 amino acids. Trimming took off 0 bases at V and 0 bases at J, with 26 bases between the two ends. Germline lookup yields CDR1 WNHNN and CDR2 SYGVQD (reference sequence). The CDR3 loop reads CASSESTFFAETESMNTEAFF. Here the CDR3 DNA reads TGCGCCAGCAGTGAGTCGACCTTCTTTGCTGAGACAGAGTCCATGAACACTGAAGCTTTCTTT.

This CDR3 is CAWSRDRGELGGYTF. CDR3 coding DNA: TGTGCCTGGAGTAGGGACAGGGGGGAACTTGGGGGCTACACCTTC. The V gene is TRBV30, the J gene TRBJ1-2, with 11 bases that match TRBD1. The CDR3 extends over 15 amino acids. J lost 8 bases, V lost 2 bases, and 10 bases had no gene match. Germline loops: CDR1 GTSNPN, CDR2 SVGIG (reference sequence).

J is TRBJ2-3 and V is TRBV7-2; 9 bases match TRBD1. This CDR3 is built from 15 residues. In germline, CDR1 is SGHTA, CDR2 FQGNSA. V trimming: 5 bases; J trimming: 4 bases; junction bases outside the gene matches: 7. The CDR3 bases are TGTGCCAGCAGCCCGGACAGGGGATGGGCAGATACGCAGTATTTT. Its translation is CASSPDRGWADTQYF.

The gene calls are TRBV27 and TRBJ2-7, with unresolved D. Germline lookup yields CDR1 MNHEY and CDR2 SMNVEV (reference sequence). The CDR3 consists of 12 residues. The V end was cut by 7 bases, the J end by 4 bases, with 11 bases between. CDR3 amino acids: CASKGRSYEQYF. In nucleotides, the CDR3 is TGTGCCAGCAAGGGCAGGAGTTACGAGCAGTACTTC.

J is TRBJ1-5 and V is TRBV24-1, with 7 positions matching TRBD1. The CDR3 contains 14 residues. Per the germline V gene, CDR1 is KGHDR and CDR2 is SFDVKD. The ends lost 5 bases at V and 6 bases at J; junction bases unmatched: 6. The CDR3 reads CATSGQGGSQPQHF. The DNA of the CDR3 is TGTGCCACCAGTGGACAGGGTGGGAGTCAGCCCCAGCATTTT.

J is TRBJ1-1 and V is TRBV30; D is unresolved. V lost 4 bases and J 2 bases, leaving 5 bases between the germline ends. Per the germline V gene, CDR1 is GTSNPN and CDR2 is SVGIG (reference sequence). The CDR3 loop spans 11 amino acids. The CDR3, as DNA: TGTGCCTGGACGATAAACACTGAAGCTTTCTTT. Amino acids: CAWTINTEAFF.

The rearrangement uses TRBV6-5 and TRBJ1-2; D remains unclear. V lost 6 bases and J lost 6, with 20 bases in between. The CDR3 runs 15 residues. CDR1 is MNHEY, CDR2 SVGAGI, per germline. CDR3 nucleotide sequence: TGTGCCAGCAGCGCGACCCTCGGACCCAAGGATGGCTACACCTTC. Translation gives CASSATLGPKDGYTF.

V usage is TRBV4-1 and J usage is TRBJ1-1; unclear D gene. Trimming pared 3 bases from V and 1 base from J, leaving 9 bases between. The CDR3 loop spans 14 amino acids. CDR1 and CDR2 from the germline V gene are MGHRA and YSYEKL. The CDR3 spells CASSQDGPNTEAFF. CDR3 DNA: TGCGCCAGCAGCCAGGACGGACCGAACACTGAAGCTTTCTTT.

The CDR3 region is CASTPQGASYEQYF. The CDR3 nucleotides read TGTGCCAGCACCCCCCAGGGGGCTTCCTACGAGCAGTACTTC. The chain uses TRBV28 and TRBJ2-7, with TRBD1 matching over 8 bases. The CDR3 spans 14 residues. Germline V CDR1 and CDR2: MDHEN, SYDVKM. Losses at the gene ends were 7 bases for V and 1 base for J; bases not matched to a gene: 6.

This clone has a single count. This chain links TRBV6-5 with TRBJ1-4, with D perhaps TRBD1 (6 bases). Germline CDR1 reads MNHEY; CDR2 reads SVGAGI. V gave up 4 bases and J gave up 6 bases, with 12 bases separating them. CDR3 length: 14 amino acids. As DNA, the CDR3 is TGTGCCAGCAGTTCGCTAGGGGGGGATGAAAAACTGTTTTTT. This gives the protein CASSSLGGDEKLFF.

The chain combines TRBV11-3 with TRBJ1-2, with 8 nucleotides matching TRBD1. This CDR3 has 15 amino acids. CDR1 and CDR2 (germline): SGHNT, YENEEA. After removal of 1 base from V and 8 bases from J, the junction contained 9 bases not matched to a gene. The CDR3 spells CASSLASATGVGYTF. In nucleotides, the CDR3 is TGTGCCAGCAGCTTAGCTTCGGCGACAGGGGTCGGCTACACCTTC.

The chain is built from TRBV15 and TRBJ1-4; D is unresolved. V gave up 0 bases and J gave up 0 bases, with 5 bases separating them. Germline V CDR1 and CDR2: LNHNV, YYDKDF (reference sequence). This CDR3 is 15 amino acids long. In DNA, the CDR3 is TGTGCCACCAGCAGAGATCGAACAACTAATGAAAAACTGTTTTTT. It encodes CATSRDRTTNEKLFF.

This rearrangement joins TRBV30 to TRBJ1-5; the D gene is possibly TRBD1 (6 bases). Trimming took 3 bases from V and 4 from J, leaving 16 bases between them. The CDR3 has 15 residues. Germline lookup yields CDR1 GTSNPN and CDR2 SVGIG (reference sequence). CDR3 amino acids: CAWSEGGDGNQPQHF. As DNA, the CDR3 is TGTGCCTGGAGCGAGGGGGGGGACGGAAATCAGCCCCAGCATTTT.

This clone was seen once. The rearrangement joins TRBV9 to TRBJ1-1; 7 positions match TRBD1. There are 14 residues in the CDR3. V trimming: 4 bases; J trimming: 1 base; junction bases outside the gene matches: 4. Germline assignment: CDR1 SGDLS and CDR2 YYNGEE. CDR3 in DNA: TGTGCCAGCAGCTTCGACAGGGAGAACACTGAAGCTTTCTTT. Translation gives CASSFDRENTEAFF.

The chain couples TRBV5-4 to TRBJ1-1, with 7 bases aligning to TRBD1. CDR1 SGHNT and CDR2 YYREEE come from the germline V gene (reference sequence). The CDR3 spans 15 residues. After removal of 4 bases from V and 3 bases from J, the junction contained 9 bases not matched to a gene. CDR3 sequence (DNA): TGTGCCAGCAGCCCGGCGGAGGGGGCCTACACTGAAGCTTTCTTT. Translated: CASSPAEGAYTEAFF. Combining the CDR3 with reference TRBV5-4 and TRBJ1-1 gives the whole variable domain ETGVTQSPTHLIKTRGQQVTLRCSSQSGHNTVSWYQQALGQGPQFIFQYYREEENGRGNFPPRFSGLQFPNYSSELNVNALELDDSALYLCASSPAEGAYTEAFFGQGTRLTVV.

The chain carries TRBV6-5 and TRBJ1-5; D gene uncertain. The germline CDR1 and CDR2 sequences are MNHEY and SVGAGI. Trimming pared 0 bases from V and 5 bases from J, leaving 8 bases between. CDR3 length: 14 amino acids. CDR3 bases: TGTGCCAGCAGTTACTCAAGGGTGGATCAGCCCCAGCATTTT. Its protein product is CASSYSRVDQPQHF.

This clone was detected once. This CDR3 reads CSVEEGGKNIQYF. The CDR3 DNA is TGCAGCGTTGAGGAGGGGGGCAAAAACATTCAGTACTTC. The rearrangement joins TRBV29-1 to TRBJ2-4; possibly TRBD1 or TRBD2 for D (6 bases each). Trimming took 3 bases from V and 3 from J, leaving 9 bases between them. The CDR3 extends over 13 amino acids. In germline, CDR1 is SQVTM, CDR2 ANQGSEA.

V gene TRBV30 combines with J gene TRBJ2-1; 7 bases match TRBD2. V dropped 8 bases and J dropped 4; count of bases not matched to a gene: 5. Looked up from germline, CDR1 is GTSNPN and CDR2 is SVGIG (reference sequence). The CDR3 spans 12 residues. CDR3 protein: CAGSGPYNEQFF. The CDR3, as DNA: TGTGCCGGTAGCGGGCCGTACAATGAGCAGTTCTTC.

The CDR3 protein is CATSDRTGGGNQPQHF. The DNA of the CDR3 is TGTGCCACCAGTGACCGGACAGGCGGGGGCAATCAGCCCCAGCATTTT. The chain employs TRBV24-1 and TRBJ1-5, with 7 bases matching TRBD1. CDR1 KGHDR and CDR2 SFDVKD come from the germline V gene. After removal of 4 bases from V and 2 bases from J, the junction contained 7 bases not matched to a gene. The CDR3 spans 16 residues.

The chain couples TRBV6-5 to TRBJ2-7; no clear D gene. The CDR3 runs to 12 residues. The V end lost 2 bases, the J end lost 5 bases, and 7 bases lay between the germline ends. Germline CDR1 reads MNHEY; CDR2 reads SVGAGI. CDR3: CASSYRADEQYF. The CDR3 nucleotides are TGTGCCAGCAGTTACAGGGCTGACGAGCAGTACTTC.

The V call is TRBV5-6, the J call TRBJ2-1; the match to TRBD2 covers 8 bases. CDR3 length: 16 residues. V lost 2 bases and J lost 4; bases outside the gene matches: 8. CDR1 and CDR2 from the germline V gene are SGHDT and YYEEEE. The CDR3 loop reads CASSFGASGPYNEQFF. As DNA, the CDR3 is TGTGCCAGCAGCTTCGGCGCTAGCGGGCCATACAATGAGCAGTTCTTC. The variable domain in full, completed from reference TRBV5-6 and TRBJ2-1, reads DAGVTQSPTHLIKTRGQQVTLRCSPKSGHDTVSWYQQALGQGPQFIFQYYEEEERQRGNFPDRFSGHQFPNYSSELNVNALLLGDSALYLCASSFGASGPYNEQFFGPGTRLTVL.

This chain connects TRBV5-1 to TRBJ1-2; D perhaps matches TRBD1 (5 bases). Germline lookup yields CDR1 SGHRS and CDR2 YFSETQ. V dropped 4 bases and J dropped 1 base, with 17 bases sitting between them. The CDR3 is 16 residues long. Written as DNA, the CDR3 is TGCGCCAGCAGCCAAATAGCGGGACGGAGTAACTATGGCTACACCTTC. Amino acids: CASSQIAGRSNYGYTF.

The chain is built from TRBV7-9 and TRBJ2-7; 9 bases are shared with TRBD1. V shed 5 bases and J 3 bases; nucleotides not matched to a gene: 2. The CDR3 is 13 residues long. The germline CDR1 and CDR2 sequences are SEHNR and FQNEAQ (reference sequence). Here the CDR3 DNA reads TGTGCCAGCAGCGGACAGGGGCACTACGAGCAGTACTTC. Its translation is CASSGQGHYEQYF.

The chain couples TRBV10-3 to TRBJ2-7; TRBD2 is a possible D gene (5 bases). Germline V CDR1 and CDR2: ENHRY, SYGVKD. V lost 3 bases and J 1 base, leaving 10 bases between the germline ends. The CDR3 has 14 residues. CDR3 region: CAISDGSGSYEQYF. DNA of the CDR3: TGTGCCATCAGTGATGGGTCGGGGTCCTACGAGCAGTACTTC.

The gene calls are TRBV2 and TRBJ2-3, with 9 bases that match TRBD1. V was pared by 7 bases and J by 4 bases, with 6 bases of the junction left unmatched. Germline lookup yields CDR1 SNHLY and CDR2 FYNNEI. The CDR3 is 14 amino acids. This CDR3 reads CASTTDRGADTQYF. DNA for the CDR3: TGTGCCAGCACCACGGACAGGGGCGCAGATACGCAGTATTTT.